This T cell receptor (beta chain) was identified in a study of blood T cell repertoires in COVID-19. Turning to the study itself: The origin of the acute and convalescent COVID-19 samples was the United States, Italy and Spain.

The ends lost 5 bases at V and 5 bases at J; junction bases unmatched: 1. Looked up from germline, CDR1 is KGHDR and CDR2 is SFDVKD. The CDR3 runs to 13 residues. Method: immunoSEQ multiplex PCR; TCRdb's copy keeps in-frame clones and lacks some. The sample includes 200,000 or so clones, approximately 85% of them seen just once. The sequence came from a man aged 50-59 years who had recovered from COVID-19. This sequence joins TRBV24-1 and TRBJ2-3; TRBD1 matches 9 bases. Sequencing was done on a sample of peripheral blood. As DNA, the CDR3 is TGTGCCACCAGTGTGACAGGGGGAGATACGCAGTATTTT. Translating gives CATSVTGGDTQYF.